The 5 T cell receptor beta chains below come from one sample, sequenced in a study of CD8+CD57+ T cells in acquired aplastic anemia listed by TCRdb under 2018. Sequenced using an Illumina HiSeq 2000. Genomic DNA was used as template for profiling of TCR beta VDJ combinations and CDR3 sequences. Through fastp at Q25 and MiXCR, TCRdb rebuilt clones from the public reads, retaining in-frame beta chains. Rows with a matching CDR3 protein are joined into one entry that keeps the most common DNA and genes. This sample comprises more than 150,000 distinct CDR3 sequences, roughly 50% of them detected only once. Of the sample, around 2% is held by the ten largest clones. Expansion of CD8+CD57+ cells had been shown by flow cytometry in the patients chosen for sequencing. The sequencing sample was made of sorted CD4+, CD8+, or CD8+CD57+ T cells (not recorded which) from PBMCs. Receptors originate from a human donor with aplastic anemia.

This clonotype was seen many times. The rearrangement uses TRBV9 and TRBJ2-2; 11 nucleotides align to TRBD1. CDR3 size: 16 residues. CDR1 and CDR2 (germline): SGDLS, YYNGEE. After removal of 2 bases from V and 3 bases from J, the junction contained 3 bases not matched to a gene. The CDR3 sequence: CASSVGQGAYTGELFF. The DNA for the CDR3 is TGTGCCAGCAGCGTCGGACAGGGGGCTTACACCGGGGAGCTGTTTTTT.

The genes are TRBV20-1 and TRBJ2-5; possible D gene TRBD1, 6 bases. Trimming shortened V by 5 bases and J by 4 bases, and 11 bases separated the two germline ends. Germline V gene lookup returns CDR1 DFQATT and CDR2 SNEGSKA (reference sequence). The CDR3 is made up of 12 amino acids. The CDR3 here is CSAPGQGETQYF. The CDR3 nucleotides read TGCAGTGCTCCGGGACAAGGAGAGACCCAGTACTTC.

The V gene is TRBV19, the J gene TRBJ1-1, with TRBD1 identical over 8 bases. CDR1 LNHDA and CDR2 SQIVND come from the germline V gene (reference sequence). V gave up 8 bases and J gave up 4 bases; unmatched junction bases: 6. This CDR3 comprises 13 residues. CDR3 nucleotides: TGTGCCAGTTCGCAGACAGGGGTCACTGAAGCTTTCTTT. This translates into CASSQTGVTEAFF.

This clonotype came up many times. This chain connects TRBV2 to TRBJ1-2; D ambiguous. This CDR3 region has 13 residues. V was pared by 4 bases and J by 8 bases, with 14 bases between. Germline assignment: CDR1 SNHLY and CDR2 FYNNEI. The CDR3 spells CASSVRPLEGYTF. The CDR3 DNA reads TGTGCCAGCAGTGTGAGACCCCTGGAAGGCTACACCTTC.

At least ten counts were recorded for this clonotype. J is TRBJ1-1 and V is TRBV6-6; 8 positions agree with TRBD1. The junction had 4 bases not matched to a gene; V was cut back by 3 bases and J by 4 bases. Germline V gives CDR1 MNHNY, CDR2 SVGAGI (reference sequence). CDR3 length equals 14 residues. The CDR3 DNA is TGTGCCAGCAGTTATTCAACAGGGGGCACTGAAGCTTTCTTT. Amino acids: CASSYSTGGTEAFF.